This passage covers 32 T cell receptor beta chains from one sample sequenced in a study of T cells in Graves' hyperthyroidism and ophthalmopathy. From RNA transcripts, TCR beta CDR3 regions were amplified. The HTBI primer set was used in a first-round RT-PCR of the TCR CDR3. TCRdb itself ran the multiplex PCR reads through MiXCR, one entry per CDR3 protein. The sample carries 620,000 or so distinct CDR3 sequences, about 14% recorded once. Sequenced input: blood. The receptors come from a woman in her forties or fifties with Graves' ophthalmopathy.

The chain recombines TRBV27 with TRBJ2-1; 13 nucleotides line up with TRBD2. The germline V gene encodes CDR1 MNHEY and CDR2 SMNVEV (reference sequence). V lost 7 bases and J lost 7; bases outside the gene matches: 22. The CDR3 is 20 amino acids. CDR3 DNA sequence: TGTGCCAGCAATCCTACTTCCCATGGACTAGCGGGAGTGTTGGGGAATGAGCAGTTCTTC. This translates into CASNPTSHGLAGVLGNEQFF.

The gene calls are TRBV29-1 and TRBJ1-4; TRBD1 agrees at 8 bases. There are 16 residues in the CDR3. The V and J ends lost 1 base and 4 bases, in that order; junction bases with no gene match: 8. In germline, CDR1 is SQVTM, CDR2 ANQGSEA. In nucleotides, the CDR3 is TGCAGCGTTGAAGGAGCCGGGGACAGGAATAATGAAAAACTGTTTTTT. Protein: CSVEGAGDRNNEKLFF.

The CDR3 sequence is CASNTGEGGYTF. DNA for the CDR3: TGTGCCAGTAATACAGGGGAGGGTGGCTACACCTTC. This chain connects TRBV19 to TRBJ1-2; 7 positions match TRBD1. Germline CDR1 is LNHDA and CDR2 is SQIVND (reference sequence). Trimming took 7 bases from V and 7 from J; bases not matched to a gene: 6. This CDR3 is 12 amino acids long.

At least ten counts were recorded for this clonotype. In DNA, the CDR3 is TGTGCCAGCAGCTTAGAGGTGGGACTAGCGGGAGGGCCCACTGAGCAGTTCTTC. This translates into CASSLEVGLAGGPTEQFF. The genes are TRBV7-8 and TRBJ2-1; 16 positions match TRBD2. The CDR3 covers 18 residues. Trimming took 1 base from V and 9 from J; bases not matched to a gene: 9. Germline V gene sequence: CDR1 SGHVS, CDR2 FQNEAQ. The entire variable domain, with the rest obtained from reference TRBV7-8 and TRBJ2-1, is as follows: GAGVSQSPRYKVAKRGQDVALRCDPISGHVSLFWYQQALGQGPEFLTYFQNEAQLDKSGLPSDRFFAERPEGSVSTLKIQRTQQEDSAVYLCASSLEVGLAGGPTEQFFGPGTRLTVL.

This chain links TRBV27 with TRBJ2-2; 11 nucleotides line up with TRBD2. This CDR3 is 15 amino acids long. Germline CDR1 and CDR2: MNHEY and SMNVEV (reference sequence). J gave up 7 bases and V 5 bases, and 6 bases lay outside the gene matches. CDR3 sequence: CASSLGLAEFGELFF. Here the CDR3 DNA reads TGTGCCAGCAGTCTGGGACTAGCGGAATTCGGGGAGCTGTTTTTT.

This chain links TRBV6-2 or TRBV6-3 with TRBJ2-7; possibly TRBD1 or TRBD2 for D (5 bases each). The CDR3 spans 14 residues. CDR1 and CDR2 from the germline V gene are MNHEY and SVGEGT. The germline V and J ends were trimmed by 8 bases and 3 bases, with 17 bases remaining between them. In nucleotides, the CDR3 is TGTGCCAGCGATAGATCTCGAGGGGTCTACGAGCAGTACTTC. Translating gives CASDRSRGVYEQYF.

This clonotype has a count of ten or more. The chain uses TRBV11-2 and TRBJ2-7; D is unresolved. The V end was cut by 2 bases, the J end by 0 bases, with 5 bases between. The germline gives CDR1 SGHAT, CDR2 FQNNGV. The CDR3 contains 13 residues. The chain's CDR3 is CASSLHPSYEQYF. For the CDR3, the DNA is TGTGCCAGCAGCTTACACCCCTCCTACGAGCAGTACTTC.

This clonotype was counted ten times or more. The J gene is TRBJ2-7, the V gene TRBV4-3; 7 bases fit TRBD2. The CDR3 runs 16 residues. Trimming removed 4 bases from V and 2 bases from J; junction bases left unmatched: 11. The germline V gene has CDR1 LGHNA and CDR2 YSLEER. CDR3 bases: TGCGCCAGCAGCCCTGGGGTCGCGGGAGAAACCTACGAGCAGTACTTC. Its protein is CASSPGVAGETYEQYF.

V usage is TRBV3-1 and J usage is TRBJ2-4; D unclear. V was clipped by 2 bases and J by 0 bases, with 5 bases between them. CDR1 LGHDT and CDR2 YNNKEL come from the germline V gene (reference sequence). CDR3 length: 14 amino acids. Here the CDR3 reads CASSQPLAKNIQYF. CDR3 sequence (DNA): TGTGCCAGCAGCCAACCACTAGCCAAAAACATTCAGTACTTC.

The sample holds many counts of this clonotype. The V gene is TRBV4-2, the J gene TRBJ2-7; unclear D gene. Per germline, CDR1 LGHNA and CDR2 YNFKEQ. The V and J ends lost 0 bases and 4 bases respectively, with 10 bases between them. The CDR3 loop spans 14 amino acids. CDR3 nucleotides: TGTGCCAGCAGCCAAGAAATGCGGTCTTACGAGCAGTACTTC. This encodes CASSQEMRSYEQYF.

This clonotype was found many times. The chain is built from TRBV20-1 and TRBJ2-1, with D possibly being TRBD1 (5 bases). Trimming removed 3 bases at V and 2 bases at J, with 14 bases between. CDR3 size: 15 residues. In germline, CDR1 is DFQATT, CDR2 SNEGSKA (reference sequence). CDR3 sequence: CSASGADQAYNEQFF. The CDR3 region has the DNA TGCAGTGCTAGTGGGGCAGATCAGGCCTACAATGAGCAGTTCTTC.

The chain employs TRBV19 and TRBJ1-2; 10 positions match TRBD1. The trim removed 1 base at V and 7 bases at J, leaving 3 bases unmatched. The CDR3 is 14 residues long. From germline, CDR1 is LNHDA and CDR2 SQIVND (reference sequence). The CDR3 is CASSIVGTGAGYTF. For the CDR3, the DNA is TGTGCCAGTAGTATAGTTGGGACAGGGGCTGGCTACACCTTC.

V gene TRBV20-1 combines with J gene TRBJ1-1, with TRBD1 identical over 8 bases. CDR1 and CDR2 (germline): DFQATT, SNEGSKA (reference sequence). V trimming: 0 bases; J trimming: 9 bases; junction bases outside the gene matches: 9. The CDR3 has 14 residues. The CDR3 here is CSARETGVNSKAFF. The CDR3 region has the DNA TGCAGTGCTAGAGAGACAGGGGTGAATTCTAAAGCTTTCTTT.

The CDR3 protein is CASSSDRGKGYYGYTF. The CDR3 DNA is TGTGCCAGCAGTTCCGACAGGGGGAAGGGGTACTATGGCTACACCTTC. The chain employs TRBV7-2 and TRBJ1-2; the match to TRBD1 covers 9 bases. The V gene's germline CDR1 is SGHTA and CDR2 FQGNSA. The ends lost 6 bases at V and 3 bases at J; junction bases unmatched: 11. The CDR3 totals 16 residues.

This clonotype came up many times. This rearrangement joins TRBV6-6 to TRBJ2-7, with 16 bases that match TRBD2. Trimming cost V 2 bases and J 0 bases; bases outside gene matches: 4. The CDR3 consists of 18 residues. Germline V lookup: CDR1 MNHNY, CDR2 SVGAGI (reference sequence). The CDR3 reads CASSYGTSGRGTSYEQYF. CDR3 DNA: TGTGCCAGCAGTTACGGGACTAGCGGGAGGGGAACCTCCTACGAGCAGTACTTC.

This clonotype appeared many times. The gene calls are TRBV29-1 and TRBJ1-2; the D gene is possibly TRBD1 (6 bases). The germline V gene has CDR1 SQVTM and CDR2 ANQGSEA. The CDR3 is 17 amino acids. The germline V and J ends were trimmed by 3 bases and 8 bases, with 28 bases remaining between them. In DNA form, the CDR3 reads TGCAGCGTTGACACGAAGACAGGTCCAGGGTCCCTTTGGGGCTACACCTTC. Its translation is CSVDTKTGPGSLWGYTF.

This clonotype occurred many times. V and J are TRBV2 and TRBJ2-7, with D possibly matching TRBD2 (6 bases). Germline V CDR1 and CDR2: SNHLY, FYNNEI. Trimming stripped 2 bases from V and 6 bases from J, with 17 bases between. The length of the CDR3 is 15 residues. The CDR3: CASSERVGGLFEQYF. DNA for the CDR3: TGTGCCAGCAGTGAAAGGGTGGGAGGTCTGTTCGAGCAGTACTTC.

The chain recombines TRBV5-6 with TRBJ1-1, with D unclear. Per the germline V gene, CDR1 is SGHDT and CDR2 is YYEEEE. This CDR3 region has 12 residues. The V end was cut by 0 bases, the J end by 6 bases, with 6 bases between. The CDR3 spells CASSLASSEAFF. The CDR3 region has the DNA TGTGCCAGCAGCTTGGCAAGTTCTGAAGCTTTCTTT. Supplemented by reference TRBV5-6 and TRBJ1-1, the full variable domain reads DAGVTQSPTHLIKTRGQQVTLRCSPKSGHDTVSWYQQALGQGPQFIFQYYEEEERQRGNFPDRFSGHQFPNYSSELNVNALLLGDSALYLCASSLASSEAFFGQGTRLTVV.

Ten or more counts support this clonotype. This chain joins TRBV7-3 and TRBJ2-1, with a tentative D call TRBD2 (6 bases). The CDR3 loop spans 13 amino acids. Trimming left V 8 bases short and J 6 bases short, with 14 bases between. Germline-derived CDR1 and CDR2 are SGHTA and FQGTGA. This CDR3 reads CASADGGGNEQFF. The CDR3, as DNA: TGTGCCAGCGCCGACGGGGGTGGCAATGAGCAGTTCTTC.

This clonotype was counted ten times or more. The V call is TRBV5-5, the J call TRBJ2-3, with D perhaps being TRBD1 or TRBD2 (5 bases each). Germline values: CDR1 SGHKS, CDR2 YYEKEE (reference sequence). CDR3 length: 16 amino acids. The V end lost 4 bases, the J end lost 4 bases, and 19 bases lay between the germline ends. Written as DNA, the CDR3 is TGTGCCAGCAGCCCGACCGGGACCTCGAGCTCAGATACGCAGTATTTT. Translation gives CASSPTGTSSSDTQYF.

The chain links TRBV5-5 to TRBJ2-5; possible D gene TRBD2, 6 bases. CDR1 and CDR2 (germline): SGHKS, YYEKEE (reference sequence). The CDR3 totals 14 residues. V lost 4 bases to trimming and J lost 3 bases, with 13 bases between them. CDR3 DNA sequence: TGTGCCAGCAGCATGTCTGCGGGAAAAGAGACCCAGTACTTC. Protein: CASSMSAGKETQYF.

This clonotype occurred many times. V usage is TRBV6-2 or TRBV6-3 and J usage is TRBJ2-1; TRBD2 aligns across 9 bases. V gave up 6 bases and J gave up 7 bases; unmatched junction bases: 10. CDR1 is MNHEY and CDR2 is SVGEGT in the germline V gene. The CDR3 sequence is 15 residues long. The CDR3 nucleotides read TGTGCCAGCAGGGGCGGGAGGGCAGGGAGTAATGAGCAGTTCTTC. This translates into CASRGGRAGSNEQFF.

This clonotype appeared many times. The chain combines TRBV2 with TRBJ2-7; TRBD1 matches 11 bases. V was clipped by 5 bases and J by 4 bases; unmatched bases: 4. Germline V CDR1 and CDR2: SNHLY, FYNNEI. CDR3 size: 14 residues. CDR3 bases: TGTGCCAGCAGTTCGGACAGGGGGCAGTACGAGCAGTACTTC. It specifies CASSSDRGQYEQYF.

This CDR3 reads CASSLLGGGGTGELFF. CDR3 DNA sequence: TGTGCCAGCAGCTTATTGGGTGGGGGCGGCACCGGGGAGCTGTTTTTT. The rearrangement joins TRBV7-3 to TRBJ2-2; D is possibly TRBD1 (6 bases). V was cut by 2 bases and J by 4 bases, with 14 bases left in between. The CDR3 runs 16 residues. The germline V gene has CDR1 SGHTA and CDR2 FQGTGA.

This clonotype was counted only a few times. In DNA form, the CDR3 reads TGCGCCAGCAGCCCTATTAGCTCCTACGAGCAGTACTTC. It encodes CASSPISSYEQYF. The chain recombines TRBV5-1 with TRBJ2-7; D gene unclear. CDR1 and CDR2 from the germline V gene are SGHRS and YFSETQ. The V and J ends lost 4 bases and 0 bases respectively, with 8 bases between them. The CDR3 length is 13 residues.

This clonotype was counted between two and nine times. This chain uses TRBV20-1 with TRBJ2-5, with a weak D call TRBD1 (6 bases). Trimming took off 6 bases at V and 2 bases at J, with 19 bases between the two ends. Germline V lookup: CDR1 DFQATT, CDR2 SNEGSKA (reference sequence). The CDR3 length is 15 residues. CDR3 coding DNA: TGCAGTGCCATGTACCCAGGGGCGTCTCAAGAGACCCAGTACTTC. Amino acid sequence: CSAMYPGASQETQYF.

This rearrangement joins TRBV13 to TRBJ2-7, with a tentative D call TRBD1 (5 bases). CDR3 length equals 14 residues. V lost 5 bases, J lost 7 bases, and 18 bases lay in between. Germline V gene data show CDR1 as PRHDT and CDR2 as FYEKMQ (reference sequence). This chain's CDR3 is CASSQIQVRWEQYF. Here the CDR3 DNA reads TGTGCCAGCAGCCAGATACAGGTGAGATGGGAGCAGTACTTC.

The V gene is TRBV7-9, the J gene TRBJ2-7; 7 bases are a match to TRBD1. This CDR3 is 13 amino acids long. Germline trimming cut 5 bases from V and 6 bases from J; bases unmatched to any gene: 7. CDR1 and CDR2 (germline): SEHNR, FQNEAQ (reference sequence). CDR3 region: CASSETGPGEQYF. Written as DNA, the CDR3 is TGTGCCAGCAGCGAGACAGGGCCAGGCGAGCAGTACTTC.

This clonotype showed up many times. The rearrangement joins TRBV6-2 or TRBV6-3 to TRBJ2-1; D unclear. CDR1 is MNHEY, CDR2 SVGEGT, per germline. The CDR3 runs 15 residues. The V end lost 2 bases, the J end lost 7 bases, and 15 bases lay between the germline ends. The chain's CDR3 is CASSYVLGLGNEQFF. In nucleotides, the CDR3 is TGTGCCAGCAGTTACGTGCTGGGTCTGGGTAATGAGCAGTTCTTC.

This clonotype was counted ten times or more. The chain uses TRBV29-1 and TRBJ2-5; a weak D match, TRBD2 (6 bases). Germline CDR1 is SQVTM and CDR2 is ANQGSEA. V lost 3 bases to trimming and J lost 2 bases, with 10 bases between them. The CDR3 length is 13 residues. CDR3 region: CSVDSEGQETQYF. The CDR3 DNA sequence: TGCAGCGTTGATTCGGAGGGGCAAGAGACCCAGTACTTC.

V gene TRBV7-9 combines with J gene TRBJ2-1; 11 bases match TRBD1. After removal of 4 bases from V and 5 bases from J, the junction contained 1 base not matched to a gene. CDR3 length equals 14 residues. Germline V gene data show CDR1 as SEHNR and CDR2 as FQNEAQ (reference sequence). CDR3 protein: CASSWTGGNNEQFF. The DNA for the CDR3 is TGTGCCAGCAGCTGGACAGGGGGCAACAATGAGCAGTTCTTC.

V is TRBV28 and J is TRBJ2-2; D is unclear. The CDR3 totals 15 residues. V shed 3 bases and J shed 4 bases, with 12 bases lying between them. Per germline, CDR1 MDHEN and CDR2 SYDVKM. The CDR3 DNA is TGTGCCAGCAGTTTTTCTAGGCCGGGCACCGGGGAGCTGTTTTTT. Amino acids: CASSFSRPGTGELFF.